These 13 T cell receptor beta chains were all obtained from the same sample, sequenced in a study of control samples from healthy donors and cancer patients. Method: immunoSEQ multiplex PCR; TCRdb's copy keeps in-frame clones and lacks some. This table has some 28,000 clones, approximately 79% appearing once. The sequenced sample was PBMCs. These receptors were collected from a man aged 55-75 years with head and neck cancer.

This clone showed up just once. This chain connects TRBV4-2 to TRBJ2-1; TRBD2 matches 10 bases. This CDR3 spans 16 amino acids. Germline-derived CDR1 and CDR2 are LGHNA and YNFKEQ. After removal of 1 base from V and 6 bases from J, the junction contained 6 bases not matched to a gene. The CDR3 loop is CASSQVGLAELNEQFF. In nucleotides, the CDR3 is TGTGCCAGCAGCCAAGTTGGACTAGCGGAGCTCAATGAGCAGTTCTTC.

The chain recombines TRBV6-5 with TRBJ2-7; no clear D gene. The CDR3 is 13 amino acids. CDR1 and CDR2 (germline): MNHEY, SVGAGI. The germline V and J ends were trimmed by 5 bases and 4 bases, with 12 bases remaining between them. The CDR3 loop is CASSPARSYEQYF. In DNA, the CDR3 is TGTGCCAGCAGTCCTGCGAGATCGTACGAGCAGTACTTC.

The chain carries TRBV18 and TRBJ2-2; D is perhaps TRBD1 (5 bases). The CDR3 sequence is 14 residues long. The germline gives CDR1 KGHSH, CDR2 LQKENI. V lost 2 bases and J 5 bases, leaving 9 bases between the germline ends. CDR3 region: CASSPRQGTGELFF. The CDR3, as DNA: TGTGCCAGCTCACCAAGGCAGGGAACCGGGGAGCTGTTTTTT.

V and J are TRBV7-3 and TRBJ2-7, with D perhaps TRBD1 (5 bases). The V gene's germline CDR1 is SGHTA and CDR2 FQGTGA. V lost 1 base, J lost 7 bases, and 23 bases lay in between. CDR3 length: 17 residues. The CDR3 DNA sequence: TGTGCCAGCAGCTTAAGTGGGTCTACGACAGAGCATTTAGAGCAGTACTTC. The encoded protein is CASSLSGSTTEHLEQYF. The whole variable domain, remainder taken from reference TRBV7-3 and TRBJ2-7, is GAGVSQTPSNKVTEKGKYVELRCDPISGHTALYWYRQSLGQGPEFLIYFQGTGAADDSGLPNDRFFAVRPEGSVSTLKIQRTERGDSAVYLCASSLSGSTTEHLEQYFGPGTRLTVT.

The rearrangement joins TRBV5-1 to TRBJ1-5, with unresolved D. The CDR3 contains 13 residues. The germline V gene has CDR1 SGHRS and CDR2 YFSETQ. Trimming left V 2 bases short and J 3 bases short, with 6 bases between. In DNA, the CDR3 is TGCGCCAGCAGCTTCGGGCTCAATCAGCCCCAGCATTTT. Amino acids: CASSFGLNQPQHF. Full variable domain (rest looked up from reference TRBV5-1 and TRBJ1-5): KAGVTQTPRYLIKTRGQQVTLSCSPISGHRSVSWYQQTPGQGLQFLFEYFSETQRNKGNFPGRFSGRQFSNSRSEMNVSTLELGDSALYLCASSFGLNQPQHFGDGTRLSIL.

The rearrangement uses TRBV6-2 or TRBV6-3 and TRBJ2-7, with D tentatively TRBD2 (5 bases). Trimming cost V 5 bases and J 3 bases, with 11 bases left between them. The germline V gene has CDR1 MNHEY and CDR2 SVGEGT. The CDR3 length is 13 residues. For the CDR3, the DNA is TGTGCCAGCAGTGGCCTAGACTACTACGAGCAGTACTTC. This translates into CASSGLDYYEQYF.

Only a few counts were recorded for this clone. The sample holds other DNA sequences that translate to the same CDR3. V usage is TRBV3-1 (or the pseudogene TRBV3-2) and J usage is TRBJ2-1, with a tentative D call TRBD1 (8 bases). V dropped 0 bases and J dropped 6 bases, with 15 bases sitting between them. CDR1 LGHDT and CDR2 YNNKEL come from the germline V gene (reference sequence). The CDR3 consists of 16 residues. CDR3 DNA sequence: TGTGCCAGCAGCCAAGAAGGACAGGGAGGGAGCAATGAGCAGTTCTTC. Its protein is CASSQEGQGGSNEQFF.

The genes are TRBV7-6 and TRBJ2-5, with 9 bases matching TRBD1. The CDR3 runs 15 residues. Germline CDR1 and CDR2: SGHVS and FNYEAQ. The V gene end was trimmed by 5 bases and the J gene end by 0 bases; junction bases not matched to a gene: 4. CDR3: CASSPGQGHQETQYF. In DNA, the CDR3 is TGTGCCAGCAGCCCCGGACAGGGGCACCAAGAGACCCAGTACTTC.

The rearrangement links TRBV5-1 to TRBJ1-1; D unresolved. The CDR3 spans 13 residues. Germline V gives CDR1 SGHRS, CDR2 YFSETQ. V dropped 4 bases and J dropped 1 base, with 8 bases sitting between them. CDR3 nucleotide sequence: TGCGCCAGCAGCAAATTAGGGAACACTGAAGCTTTCTTT. This sequence encodes CASSKLGNTEAFF.

The V call is TRBV4-2, the J call TRBJ2-5; D is possibly TRBD2 (6 bases). The CDR3 runs to 15 residues. Germline V CDR1 and CDR2: LGHNA, YNFKEQ. V was shortened by 0 bases and J by 2 bases, with 10 bases between the two germline ends. The DNA for the CDR3 is TGTGCCAGCAGCCAAGAGGGGAGGCAGCAAGAGACCCAGTACTTC. This encodes CASSQEGRQQETQYF.

The chain uses TRBV28 and TRBJ2-1; D possibly corresponds to TRBD2 (6 bases). Trimming removed 6 bases at V and 2 bases at J, with 14 bases between. CDR3 length equals 15 residues. Germline V CDR1 and CDR2: MDHEN, SYDVKM. Written as DNA, the CDR3 is TGTGCCAGCAGCATACTAGCTATAACCTACAATGAGCAGTTCTTC. Its translation is CASSILAITYNEQFF.

This chain uses TRBV29-1 with TRBJ2-7; weak D call: TRBD2 (5 bases). V lost 4 bases and J lost 7, with 26 bases in between. CDR1 is SQVTM and CDR2 is ANQGSEA in the germline V gene. The CDR3 covers 16 residues. The chain's CDR3 is CSVALRVRGLVWEQYF. CDR3 coding DNA: TGCAGCGTTGCCCTGAGGGTGCGCGGGCTAGTTTGGGAGCAGTACTTC.

This sequence joins TRBV10-3 and TRBJ2-2; possibly TRBD1 or TRBD2 for D (5 bases each). Germline values: CDR1 ENHRY, CDR2 SYGVKD. The CDR3 contains 15 residues. V lost 0 bases and J lost 3, with 8 bases in between. The CDR3 DNA reads TGTGCCATCAGTGAGTCGGGGGTTCACACCGGGGAGCTGTTTTTT. Translating gives CAISESGVHTGELFF.